The rows below give T cell receptor beta chains drawn from one sample of a study of shared clonotypes between healthy human individuals. Sequenced by immunoSEQ multiplex PCR; TCRdb stores in-frame clones only, minus some. The sample holds 2 million to 2.5 million clones; approximately 94% are singletons and the top ten take 0.1% to 0.15%. The material sequenced was naive CD4+ T cells sorted from blood. All receptors derive from a man between 18 and 29 years old in good health. CDR3s include the opening cysteine and the closing phenylalanine or tryptophan. The order of the fields is V gene, clone size, J gene, D gene, CDR3 DNA, CDR3 protein. A D gene is named only where the DNA matches it firmly. Size tells how often a clone was seen (once, few, many) or the class of an expanded clone, and some rows leave it out.

v_gene: TRBV4-3; abundance: -; j_gene: TRBJ2-7; d_gene: TRBD2; CDR3nt: TGCGCCAGCAGCCAAGATAGTCTATGGCTAGCGGGAGGGCCGCTATACGAGCAGTACTTC; CDR3aa: CASSQDSLWLAGGPLYEQYF
v_gene: TRBV5-4; abundance: -; j_gene: TRBJ2-7; d_gene: -; CDR3nt: TGTGCCAGCAGCTTGGTGTCGGGGGACGAGCAGTACTTC; CDR3aa: CASSLVSGDEQYF
v_gene: TRBV2; abundance: -; j_gene: TRBJ2-2; d_gene: TRBD1; CDR3nt: TGTGCCAGCGGGACAGAAAACACCGGGGAGCTGTTTTTT; CDR3aa: CASGTENTGELFF
v_gene: TRBV5-6; abundance: -; j_gene: TRBJ2-7; d_gene: -; CDR3nt: TGTGCCAGCAGCTCTAGCTCCTACGAGCAGTACTTC; CDR3aa: CASSSSSYEQYF
v_gene: TRBV5-1; abundance: -; j_gene: TRBJ2-6; d_gene: -; CDR3nt: TGCGCCAGCAGCTTCGGGCCATCTGGGGCCAACGTCCTGACTTTC; CDR3aa: CASSFGPSGANVLTF
v_gene: TRBV11-2; abundance: -; j_gene: TRBJ2-7; d_gene: -; CDR3nt: TGTGCCAGCAGCTTAAATCCCTTTAGCGTCAGCTACGAGCAGTACTTC; CDR3aa: CASSLNPFSVSYEQYF
v_gene: TRBV7-2; abundance: few; j_gene: TRBJ1-1; d_gene: TRBD1; CDR3nt: TGTGCCAGCAGCTTACTTGACAGGGGTACTGAAGCTTTCTTT; CDR3aa: CASSLLDRGTEAFF
v_gene: TRBV10-2; abundance: -; j_gene: TRBJ2-3; d_gene: -; CDR3nt: TGCGCCAGCAGGGCCCCGGGGACAGATACGCAGTATTTT; CDR3aa: CASRAPGTDTQYF
v_gene: TRBV5-1; abundance: -; j_gene: TRBJ1-3; d_gene: TRBD1; CDR3nt: TGCGCCAGCAGCGGCTCCTCAGGGGGCTCTGGAAACACCATATATTTT; CDR3aa: CASSGSSGGSGNTIYF
v_gene: TRBV5-1; abundance: -; j_gene: TRBJ2-7; d_gene: TRBD1; CDR3nt: TGCGCCAGCAGCTTAGACCCACCGGGACAGGGAGACGAGCAGTACTTC; CDR3aa: CASSLDPPGQGDEQYF
v_gene: TRBV19; abundance: -; j_gene: TRBJ2-7; d_gene: -; CDR3nt: TGTGCCAGTGGGAGGACCGTCTCCTACGAGCAGTACTTC; CDR3aa: CASGRTVSYEQYF
v_gene: TRBV28; abundance: -; j_gene: TRBJ1-4; d_gene: -; CDR3nt: TGTGCCAGCAGTTTAGGGTCCGTACTTAATGAAAAACTGTTTTTT; CDR3aa: CASSLGSVLNEKLFF
v_gene: TRBV4-1; abundance: -; j_gene: TRBJ1-5; d_gene: -; CDR3nt: TGCGCCAGCAGCCAAGTCTACTGGGGAAATCAGCCCCAGCATTTT; CDR3aa: CASSQVYWGNQPQHF
v_gene: TRBV18; abundance: -; j_gene: TRBJ1-5; d_gene: -; CDR3nt: TGTGCCAGCTCAACCGGGCCTCTAACCGGGCAGCCCCAGCATTTT; CDR3aa: CASSTGPLTGQPQHF
v_gene: TRBV4-1; abundance: -; j_gene: TRBJ2-3; d_gene: -; CDR3nt: TGCGCCAGCAGCCAGTGGGCAGTTTCAGGTGGAGATACGCAGTATTTT; CDR3aa: CASSQWAVSGGDTQYF
v_gene: TRBV7-9; abundance: -; j_gene: TRBJ2-2; d_gene: TRBD2; CDR3nt: TGTGCCAGCAGCCCCCCTAGCGGGGGGTATACGAACACCGGGGAGCTGTTTTTT; CDR3aa: CASSPPSGGYTNTGELFF
v_gene: TRBV11-2; abundance: -; j_gene: TRBJ1-6; d_gene: -; CDR3nt: TGTGCCAGCAGCTTAGTCGGCCTAAATTCACCCCTCCACTTT; CDR3aa: CASSLVGLNSPLHF
v_gene: TRBV5-4; abundance: -; j_gene: TRBJ1-3; d_gene: -; CDR3nt: TGTGCCAGCAGCTTGCCGACAGACTCTGGAAACACCATATATTTT; CDR3aa: CASSLPTDSGNTIYF
v_gene: TRBV4-3; abundance: once; j_gene: TRBJ1-4; d_gene: -; CDR3nt: TGCGCCAGCAGCCAAGCGTGGGGGGAAAAACTGTTTTTT; CDR3aa: CASSQAWGEKLFF
v_gene: TRBV2; abundance: -; j_gene: TRBJ2-6; d_gene: -; CDR3nt: TGTGCCAGCAGATCAGAGGGTTCTGGGGCCAACGTCCTGACTTTC; CDR3aa: CASRSEGSGANVLTF
v_gene: TRBV5-4; abundance: -; j_gene: TRBJ1-4; d_gene: -; CDR3nt: TGTGCCAGCAGCTTACAGGCTGCAACTAATGAAAAACTGTTTTTT; CDR3aa: CASSLQAATNEKLFF
v_gene: TRBV6-4; abundance: -; j_gene: TRBJ1-1; d_gene: -; CDR3nt: TGTGCCAGCAGCGTGGACTCAAACACTGAAGCTTTCTTT; CDR3aa: CASSVDSNTEAFF
v_gene: TRBV5-4; abundance: -; j_gene: TRBJ2-5; d_gene: -; CDR3nt: TGTGCCAGCAGCTTGGACGAGGGTCCTCGGAAATACTTC; CDR3aa: CASSLDEGPRKYF
v_gene: TRBV5-4; abundance: -; j_gene: TRBJ2-3; d_gene: TRBD2; CDR3nt: TGTGCCAGCAGCCCCACTAGCGGAGCAGATACGCAGTATTTT; CDR3aa: CASSPTSGADTQYF
v_gene: TRBV30; abundance: -; j_gene: TRBJ1-2; d_gene: TRBD1; CDR3nt: TGTGCCCGCTTCGGACAGGGGATTGGGAATGGCTACACCTTC; CDR3aa: CARFGQGIGNGYTF
v_gene: TRBV10-3; abundance: -; j_gene: TRBJ1-1; d_gene: -; CDR3nt: TGTGCCATCAGTGAACTCTCAAACACTGAAGCTTTCTTT; CDR3aa: CAISELSNTEAFF
v_gene: TRBV5-1; abundance: -; j_gene: TRBJ1-2; d_gene: -; CDR3nt: TGCGCCAGCAGCCCGAGGGGCAGGGGCGAGAACTATGGCTACACCTTC; CDR3aa: CASSPRGRGENYGYTF
v_gene: TRBV7-9; abundance: -; j_gene: TRBJ2-7; d_gene: -; CDR3nt: TGTGCCAGCAGCTTAGATCGGCTCCGCTACGAGCAGTACTTC; CDR3aa: CASSLDRLRYEQYF
v_gene: TRBV5-6; abundance: -; j_gene: TRBJ2-1; d_gene: -; CDR3nt: TGTGCCAGCAGCTTTAAGGCTAGTGGCCTCAATGAGCAGTTCTTC; CDR3aa: CASSFKASGLNEQFF
v_gene: TRBV5-1; abundance: -; j_gene: TRBJ2-5; d_gene: -; CDR3nt: TGCGCCAGCAGCTTGATGGGTTTCGGGGAAGAGACCCAGTACTTC; CDR3aa: CASSLMGFGEETQYF
v_gene: TRBV10-3; abundance: -; j_gene: TRBJ2-3; d_gene: TRBD1; CDR3nt: TGTGCCATCCAACAGGGGGCTGCAGATACGCAGTATTTT; CDR3aa: CAIQQGAADTQYF
v_gene: TRBV7-9; abundance: -; j_gene: TRBJ1-1; d_gene: -; CDR3nt: TGTGCCAGCAGCTCCGACCCCGGCAGGTACACTGAAGCTTTCTTT; CDR3aa: CASSSDPGRYTEAFF
v_gene: TRBV7-2; abundance: -; j_gene: TRBJ2-1; d_gene: -; CDR3nt: TGTGCCAGCAGCCCGATGGGGGCAATCTATGAGCAGTTCTTC; CDR3aa: CASSPMGAIYEQFF
v_gene: TRBV7-6; abundance: -; j_gene: TRBJ2-3; d_gene: TRBD2; CDR3nt: TGTGCCAGCAGCGTACAAGCGGGAGGGCCTTCAGATACGCAGTATTTT; CDR3aa: CASSVQAGGPSDTQYF
v_gene: TRBV25-1; abundance: once; j_gene: TRBJ1-2; d_gene: -; CDR3nt: TGTGCCAGCAGTGAACAGACCTATGGCTACACCTTC; CDR3aa: CASSEQTYGYTF
v_gene: TRBV5-1; abundance: -; j_gene: TRBJ1-1; d_gene: -; CDR3nt: TGCGCCAGCAGCTTGGTTTCAGTCATGAACACTGAAGCTTTCTTT; CDR3aa: CASSLVSVMNTEAFF
v_gene: TRBV2; abundance: -; j_gene: TRBJ2-7; d_gene: -; CDR3nt: TGTGCCAGCAGCCTCACTAGCTACGAGCAGTACTTC; CDR3aa: CASSLTSYEQYF
v_gene: TRBV5-4; abundance: -; j_gene: TRBJ2-1; d_gene: -; CDR3nt: TGTGCCAGCAGTCTTAGCAGTTCGGACAATGAGCAGTTCTTC; CDR3aa: CASSLSSSDNEQFF
v_gene: TRBV20-1; abundance: -; j_gene: TRBJ2-3; d_gene: -; CDR3nt: TGCAGCGGCGTCTCCACAGATACGCAGTATTTT; CDR3aa: CSGVSTDTQYF
v_gene: TRBV6-1; abundance: -; j_gene: TRBJ2-7; d_gene: -; CDR3nt: TGTGCCAGCAGCGAGTACGGCAGGAGCTCCTACGAGCAGTACTTC; CDR3aa: CASSEYGRSSYEQYF
v_gene: TRBV10-2; abundance: -; j_gene: TRBJ2-1; d_gene: TRBD2; CDR3nt: TGCGCCAGCAGTGAGGTGGGCGGGAGTGCCTACAATGAGCAGTTCTTC; CDR3aa: CASSEVGGSAYNEQFF
v_gene: TRBV10-3; abundance: -; j_gene: TRBJ1-1; d_gene: TRBD1; CDR3nt: TGTGCCATCAGTGGGGGACAGGGCTCTTCAGCTTTCTTT; CDR3aa: CAISGGQGSSAFF
v_gene: TRBV5-1; abundance: -; j_gene: TRBJ2-2; d_gene: TRBD1; CDR3nt: TGCGCCAGCAGCTCGGGGACAGGCGCGAACACCGGGGAGCTGTTTTTT; CDR3aa: CASSSGTGANTGELFF
v_gene: TRBV5-1; abundance: -; j_gene: TRBJ2-3; d_gene: -; CDR3nt: TGCGCCAGCAGCTTGGAAGGGCCTTCGGGGAATACGCAGTATTTT; CDR3aa: CASSLEGPSGNTQYF
v_gene: TRBV9; abundance: -; j_gene: TRBJ2-3; d_gene: TRBD2; CDR3nt: TGTGCCAGCAGCGTAGGGACTAGCGGGGGGGCAAGAACAGATACGCAGTATTTT; CDR3aa: CASSVGTSGGARTDTQYF
v_gene: TRBV29-1; abundance: -; j_gene: TRBJ2-7; d_gene: -; CDR3nt: TGCAGCGTCCTGAACTCCTACGAGCAGTACTTC; CDR3aa: CSVLNSYEQYF
v_gene: TRBV5-4; abundance: -; j_gene: TRBJ2-7; d_gene: -; CDR3nt: TGTGCCAGCAGCTTGGGCTCAGTATCTACCTACGAGCAGTACTTC; CDR3aa: CASSLGSVSTYEQYF
v_gene: TRBV9; abundance: -; j_gene: TRBJ2-1; d_gene: -; CDR3nt: TGTGCCAGCAGCGAATCAGGGAACTCCTACAATGAGCAGTTCTTC; CDR3aa: CASSESGNSYNEQFF
v_gene: TRBV6-5; abundance: -; j_gene: TRBJ1-5; d_gene: -; CDR3nt: TGTGCCAGCAGCCGCGCAGGTAGCAATCAGCCCCAGCATTTT; CDR3aa: CASSRAGSNQPQHF
v_gene: TRBV5-1; abundance: -; j_gene: TRBJ2-3; d_gene: -; CDR3nt: TGCGCCAGCAGCTTATCACAGGGTACGGCCGCGGATACGCAGTATTTT; CDR3aa: CASSLSQGTAADTQYF
v_gene: TRBV14; abundance: -; j_gene: TRBJ1-5; d_gene: -; CDR3nt: TGTGCCACGGGAGAGGCGAGCAATCAGCCCCAGCATTTT; CDR3aa: CATGEASNQPQHF
v_gene: TRBV7-9; abundance: -; j_gene: TRBJ2-7; d_gene: -; CDR3nt: TGTGCCAGCAGCCCCCCCCACCCCTTTAACGAGCAGTACTTC; CDR3aa: CASSPPHPFNEQYF
v_gene: TRBV7-2; abundance: -; j_gene: TRBJ1-2; d_gene: TRBD1; CDR3nt: TGTGCCAGCAGCTTAGCGGGACAGGGGATAGACTATGGCTACACCTTC; CDR3aa: CASSLAGQGIDYGYTF
v_gene: TRBV5-1; abundance: -; j_gene: TRBJ2-3; d_gene: -; CDR3nt: TGCGCCAGCAGCTTAGCCCCAGATACGCAGTATTTT; CDR3aa: CASSLAPDTQYF
v_gene: TRBV28; abundance: -; j_gene: TRBJ1-1; d_gene: -; CDR3nt: TGTGCCAGCAGTTTATCGCCGGGGGCAGGGCAGAACACTGAAGCTTTCTTT; CDR3aa: CASSLSPGAGQNTEAFF
v_gene: TRBV7-6; abundance: -; j_gene: TRBJ1-1; d_gene: -; CDR3nt: TGTGCCAGCAGCTTAGGACAATTGAACACTGAAGCTTTCTTT; CDR3aa: CASSLGQLNTEAFF
v_gene: TRBV5-6; abundance: -; j_gene: TRBJ1-3; d_gene: -; CDR3nt: TGTGCCAGCAGCCTACGCAATCCGAGCTCTGGAAACACCATATATTTT; CDR3aa: CASSLRNPSSGNTIYF
v_gene: TRBV2; abundance: few; j_gene: TRBJ1-2; d_gene: -; CDR3nt: TGTGCCAGCGAGAGGACAGAAGGACGTGGCTACACCTTC; CDR3aa: CASERTEGRGYTF
v_gene: TRBV30; abundance: -; j_gene: TRBJ2-7; d_gene: -; CDR3nt: TGTGCCTGGAGTGGGTCCCCCCAAGCCTACGAGCAGTACTTC; CDR3aa: CAWSGSPQAYEQYF